Listed here are 18 T cell receptor beta chains from one sample, sequenced in a study of PD-L1 blockade in urothelial cancer. TCRdb keeps only in-frame clones here, not all; method: immunoSEQ multiplex PCR. The table shows around 22,000 clones, with 87% occurring only once. The source was PBMCs, collected around atezolizumab (anti-PD-L1) treatment. Receptor source: a man aged 50-60 years with urothelial cancer.

The genes are TRBV7-9 and TRBJ1-2, with unresolved D. The CDR3 has 14 amino acids. The ends were cut back, 5 bases at V and 3 bases at J, with 13 bases in the middle. Germline V gives CDR1 SEHNR, CDR2 FQNEAQ (reference sequence). The CDR3, as DNA: TGTGCCAGCAGCCCCCGCGGGTCGGACTATGGCTACACCTTC. Residues: CASSPRGSDYGYTF.

The chain has TRBV5-4 and TRBJ1-1, with unresolved D. V was clipped by 5 bases and J by 0 bases, with 8 bases between them. The germline V gene has CDR1 SGHNT and CDR2 YYREEE (reference sequence). The CDR3 totals 13 residues. The CDR3 nucleotides are TGTGCCAGCAGGAGGGATTTGAACACTGAAGCTTTCTTT. Amino acids: CASRRDLNTEAFF.

In this sample, this clone turned up a few times. The chain couples TRBV7-9 to TRBJ2-3; 9 bases map to TRBD2. J lost 3 bases, V lost 6 bases, and 10 bases had no gene match. Germline V gene lookup returns CDR1 SEHNR and CDR2 FQNEAQ (reference sequence). CDR3 length: 16 amino acids. The CDR3 nucleotides read TGTGCCAGCAGGTCGCCCCTAGCGGGAAGAACAGATACGCAGTATTTT. The encoded protein is CASRSPLAGRTDTQYF.

CDR3 in amino acids: CASRTTNTDTQYF. The CDR3, as DNA: TGTGCCAGCAGGACGACTAACACAGATACGCAGTATTTT. This chain links TRBV7-2 with TRBJ2-3; possibly TRBD2 for D (5 bases). The germline V and J ends were trimmed by 6 bases and 2 bases, with 9 bases remaining between them. From germline, CDR1 is SGHTA and CDR2 FQGNSA. The CDR3 runs to 13 residues.

V is TRBV10-2 and J is TRBJ1-4; 7 nucleotides match TRBD1. With V trimmed by 5 bases and J by 6 bases, 9 bases remained unmatched. The germline gives CDR1 WSHSY, CDR2 SAAADI. This CDR3 is built from 15 residues. CDR3 amino acids: CASSRKRQGDEKLFF. The CDR3 DNA sequence: TGCGCCAGCAGTCGCAAACGACAGGGAGATGAAAAACTGTTTTTT.

The rearrangement links TRBV30 to TRBJ1-3; no definite D call. The V end lost 5 bases, the J end lost 0 bases, and 8 bases lay between the germline ends. The CDR3 runs to 13 residues. CDR1 is GTSNPN, CDR2 SVGIG, per germline (reference sequence). DNA for the CDR3: TGTGCCTGGGGAGGGAGCTCTGGAAACACCATATATTTT. Residues: CAWGGSSGNTIYF.

This rearrangement joins TRBV27 to TRBJ1-5; D is unresolved. Per the germline V gene, CDR1 is MNHEY and CDR2 is SMNVEV (reference sequence). V gave up 3 bases and J gave up 3 bases, with 9 bases separating them. The CDR3 has 14 amino acids. In DNA form, the CDR3 reads TGTGCCAGCAGTTTTACCGGGAACAATCAGCCCCAGCATTTT. Its translation: CASSFTGNNQPQHF.

V is TRBV5-1 and J is TRBJ1-6, with a weak D call TRBD1 (5 bases). The CDR3 is 17 amino acids. Trimming cost V 3 bases and J 5 bases, with 18 bases left between them. Germline V gene sequence: CDR1 SGHRS, CDR2 YFSETQ. CDR3 region: CASSWGVRGLDNSPLHF. CDR3 bases: TGCGCCAGCAGCTGGGGGGTGCGGGGTTTGGATAATTCACCCCTCCACTTT.

The CDR3 reads CASSLNIDEQYF. The CDR3 region has the DNA TGTGCCAGCAGCCTCAACATCGACGAGCAGTACTTC. This sequence joins TRBV7-8 and TRBJ2-7; D remains ambiguous. CDR1 and CDR2 from the germline V gene are SGHVS and FQNEAQ. The CDR3 is made up of 12 amino acids. The V end lost 5 bases, the J end lost 5 bases, and 10 bases lay between the germline ends.

This chain links TRBV9 with TRBJ2-5; TRBD1 matches 9 bases. In germline, CDR1 is SGDLS, CDR2 YYNGEE. CDR3 length: 15 amino acids. The trim removed 4 bases at V and 4 bases at J, leaving 8 bases unmatched. CDR3 sequence reads: CASSKRTGVVETQYF. The CDR3, as DNA: TGTGCCAGCAGCAAACGGACAGGGGTAGTAGAGACCCAGTACTTC. Looking up the rest from reference TRBV9 and TRBJ2-5 gives the full variable domain: DSGVTQTPKHLITATGQRVTLRCSPRSGDLSVYWYQQSLDQGLQFLIQYYNGEERAKGNILERFSAQQFPDLHSELNLSSLELGDSALYFCASSKRTGVVETQYFGPGTRLLVL.

The chain has TRBV29-1 and TRBJ2-7; D perhaps matches TRBD1 (6 bases). This CDR3 spans 13 amino acids. V lost 7 bases and J 0 bases, leaving 13 bases between the germline ends. The germline V gene encodes CDR1 SQVTM and CDR2 ANQGSEA. The CDR3 reads CSGGGRSSYEQYF. For the CDR3, the DNA is TGCAGCGGTGGGGGCCGAAGCTCCTACGAGCAGTACTTC.

This chain links TRBV9 with TRBJ1-3; the match to TRBD1 covers 7 bases. J gave up 0 bases and V 2 bases, and 8 bases lay outside the gene matches. Germline CDR1 and CDR2: SGDLS and YYNGEE. The length of the CDR3 is 17 residues. CDR3 coding DNA: TGTGCCAGCAGCGTTGGGACAGTTCAATTCTCTGGAAACACCATATATTTT. Its translation is CASSVGTVQFSGNTIYF.

This clone was observed a single time. As DNA, the CDR3 is TGCGCCAGCAGCGCGAGGACAGGGGATGAGCAGTTCTTC. Protein product: CASSARTGDEQFF. The chain couples TRBV4-3 to TRBJ2-1, with 9 bases matching TRBD1. The CDR3 has 13 amino acids. The V gene end was trimmed by 5 bases and the J gene end by 8 bases; junction bases not matched to a gene: 4. CDR1 and CDR2 from the germline V gene are LGHNA and YSLEER.

The V and J genes are TRBV27 and TRBJ2-2; 7 bases fit TRBD1. Germline V lookup: CDR1 MNHEY, CDR2 SMNVEV (reference sequence). CDR3 length: 14 residues. V lost 2 bases to trimming and J lost 6 bases; unmatched junction nucleotides: 3. The CDR3 region has the DNA TGTGCCAGCAGTTTAATACAGGGGTCCGGGGAGCTGTTTTTT. This codes for CASSLIQGSGELFF.

The gene calls are TRBV15 and TRBJ2-5; 9 bases line up with TRBD1. Germline V gene sequence: CDR1 LNHNV, CDR2 YYDKDF (reference sequence). CDR3 length equals 17 residues. V lost 0 bases, J lost 2 bases, and 7 bases stayed unmatched. CDR3 amino acids: CATSRELPGQGQETQYF. DNA of the CDR3: TGTGCCACCAGCAGAGAGCTACCGGGACAGGGACAAGAGACCCAGTACTTC.

The chain couples TRBV6-6 to TRBJ2-1; no clear D. V was clipped by 0 bases and J by 4 bases, with 7 bases between them. The CDR3 contains 14 residues. Germline V CDR1 and CDR2: MNHNY, SVGAGI (reference sequence). CDR3 bases: TGTGCCAGCAGTTACTCTCGACTGTACAATGAGCAGTTCTTC. Translation: CASSYSRLYNEQFF.

The V and J genes are TRBV7-9 and TRBJ1-1, with 10 nucleotides matching TRBD1. J gave up 0 bases and V 7 bases, and 8 bases lay outside the gene matches. The CDR3 has 16 amino acids. CDR1 and CDR2 (germline): SEHNR, FQNEAQ (reference sequence). CDR3 in DNA: TGTGCCAGCACCCGGACAGGGGGGAAGTTGAACACTGAAGCTTTCTTT. As protein: CASTRTGGKLNTEAFF.

V is TRBV27 and J is TRBJ2-2; TRBD1 aligns across 8 bases. This CDR3 region has 16 residues. With V trimmed by 7 bases and J by 6 bases, 13 bases remained unmatched. CDR1 MNHEY and CDR2 SMNVEV come from the germline V gene (reference sequence). CDR3 loop: CASTIRTGPKPGELFF. The CDR3 coding sequence is TGTGCCAGCACCATTCGGACAGGGCCAAAACCCGGGGAGCTGTTTTTT.